Listed below are T cell receptor beta chains from one sample, sequenced in a study of blood T cell repertoires in COVID-19. Assay used: immunoSEQ multiplex PCR; TCRdb lists only in-frame clones, some missing. The profile covers about 82,000 clones, with roughly 80% appearing a single time and roughly 36% taken by the ten largest. Sequenced: peripheral blood. All receptors derive from a man between 60 and 75 years old with COVID-19, enrolled during active disease. Each CDR3 is given with its conserved first and last residue. A D gene is named only where the DNA matches it firmly. Expanded clones are given a class, and other clones once, few, many or no size at all.

CDR3aa | CDR3nt | d_gene | j_gene | abundance | v_gene
CASSLRRDYEQYF | TGTGCCAGCAGCCTTCGGCGGGATTACGAGCAGTACTTC | - | TRBJ2-7 | - | TRBV3-1/TRBV3-2
CASSLSSGGYNEQFF | TGTGCCAGCAGCCTTTCTAGCGGGGGGTACAATGAGCAGTTCTTC | TRBD2 | TRBJ2-1 | - | TRBV7-6
CASSLDRNEKLFF | TGTGCCAGCAGCTTGGACAGAAATGAAAAACTGTTTTTT | - | TRBJ1-4 | - | TRBV7-9
CASSLPRRTGLYGYTF | TGTGCCAGCAGCTTACCGAGACGGACAGGGCTCTATGGCTACACCTTC | TRBD1 | TRBJ1-2 | - | TRBV7-9
CAISDDSRGWEQYF | TGTGCCATCAGTGACGACTCAAGAGGCTGGGAGCAGTACTTC | - | TRBJ2-7 | few | TRBV10-3
CASSLTQGHYGYTF | TGTGCCAGCAGCTTAACCCAGGGTCACTATGGCTACACCTTC | - | TRBJ1-2 | - | TRBV7-9
CASSTTSGSYEQYF | TGTGCCAGCAGCACCACTAGCGGGAGCTACGAGCAGTACTTC | TRBD2 | TRBJ2-7 | - | TRBV7-8
CASSSGGQGRVTEAFF | TGTGCCAGCAGTTCGGGGGGACAGGGGCGGGTCACTGAAGCTTTCTTT | TRBD1 | TRBJ1-1 | - | TRBV27
CASSLQSTGHSEKLFF | TGTGCCAGCAGCCTCCAATCGACAGGGCATTCTGAAAAACTGTTTTTT | TRBD1 | TRBJ1-4 | - | TRBV7-9
CASSEDRARGTEAFF | TGTGCCAGCAGTGAGGACAGGGCGAGGGGCACTGAAGCTTTCTTT | TRBD1 | TRBJ1-1 | - | TRBV6-1
CASSETGAKAFF | TGTGCCAGCAGCGAGACAGGGGCCAAGGCTTTCTTT | TRBD1 | TRBJ1-1 | - | TRBV7-9
CSVREVAGNQPQHF | TGCAGCGTCCGCGAGGTGGCAGGCAATCAGCCCCAGCATTTT | - | TRBJ1-5 | - | TRBV29-1
CASSLGVSRSGRGETQYF | TGTGCCAGCAGCTTAGGAGTGTCTCGTAGCGGGAGGGGAGAGACCCAGTACTTC | TRBD2 | TRBJ2-5 | - | TRBV7-6
CASSLFNSGVSTDTQYF | TGTGCCAGCAGCTTATTTAATAGCGGGGTTAGCACAGATACGCAGTATTTT | TRBD2 | TRBJ2-3 | - | TRBV7-2
CASSSSGIKNTEAFF | TGTGCCAGCAGCTCTTCCGGGATTAAGAACACTGAAGCTTTCTTT | - | TRBJ1-1 | once | TRBV11-2
CASWLGGGGRALPGYF | TGTGCCAGCTGGTTGGGTGGGGGCGGGAGGGCCCTCCCTGGGTATTTT | TRBD2 | TRBJ2-3 | few | TRBV5-5
CASSPTGEEADTQYF | TGTGCCAGCAGCCCGACAGGGGAGGAGGCCGATACGCAGTATTTT | TRBD1 | TRBJ2-3 | - | TRBV5-6
CASSVARGQNEQFF | TGTGCCAGCAGCGTCGCCAGGGGCCAGAATGAGCAGTTCTTC | - | TRBJ2-1 | - | TRBV7-3
CASSVGLTDEPQHF | TGTGCCAGCAGCGTGGGCCTAACCGATGAGCCCCAGCATTTT | - | TRBJ1-5 | few | TRBV5-4
CASTNPYRDDTQYF | TGTGCCAGCACCAACCCCTACAGGGACGATACGCAGTATTTT | - | TRBJ2-3 | - | TRBV7-9
CASSSTVQETQYF | TGTGCCAGCAGCTCCACAGTTCAAGAGACCCAGTACTTC | - | TRBJ2-5 | - | TRBV7-9
CASSPRGSTDTEAFF | TGTGCCAGCAGCCCTCGGGGGAGCACCGACACTGAAGCTTTCTTT | - | TRBJ1-1 | - | TRBV9
CASSLSGTGTYEQYF | TGTGCCAGCAGCTTGTCCGGGACAGGGACCTACGAGCAGTACTTC | TRBD1 | TRBJ2-7 | - | TRBV7-3
CASSGDFNSPLHF | TGTGCCAGTAGTGGGGACTTTAATTCACCCCTCCACTTT | - | TRBJ1-6 | - | TRBV19
CASRTGLASYNEQFF | TGCGCCAGCAGAACAGGCTTAGCCTCCTACAATGAGCAGTTCTTC | - | TRBJ2-1 | - | TRBV5-1
CASTTTGVNDEQFF | TGTGCCAGCACCACGACAGGGGTGAACGATGAGCAGTTCTTC | TRBD1 | TRBJ2-1 | - | TRBV5-5
CASRQTVSHYNEQFF | TGTGCCAGCAGACAGACAGTATCTCACTACAATGAGCAGTTCTTC | - | TRBJ2-1 | - | TRBV27
CASSPRPGRNTEAFF | TGTGCCAGCAGCCCCCGGCCGGGGAGGAACACTGAAGCTTTCTTT | - | TRBJ1-1 | - | TRBV6-5
CASSFSGGSSYNEQFF | TGTGCCAGCAGTTTCAGCGGGGGGAGCTCCTACAATGAGCAGTTCTTC | TRBD2 | TRBJ2-1 | few | TRBV27
CASSEGGIGHAETQYF | TGTGCCAGCAGTGAAGGAGGGATCGGGCATGCAGAGACCCAGTACTTC | - | TRBJ2-5 | many | TRBV2
CASRTPGNEQFF | TGTGCCAGCAGGACGCCGGGGAATGAGCAGTTCTTC | - | TRBJ2-1 | - | TRBV6-5
CAWSGHSTTDTQYF | TGTGCCTGGAGTGGGCATTCCACCACAGATACGCAGTATTTT | - | TRBJ2-3 | - | TRBV30
CASSAALGQASGNTIYF | TGTGCCAGCAGCGCTGCCCTAGGACAGGCCTCTGGAAACACCATATATTTT | TRBD1 | TRBJ1-3 | - | TRBV11-3
CASSLEIRFTGELFF | TGTGCCAGCAGCTTAGAGATCAGGTTCACCGGGGAGCTGTTTTTT | - | TRBJ2-2 | - | TRBV11-1
CAISELGQGLSPLHF | TGTGCCATCAGTGAACTGGGACAGGGGCTTTCACCCCTCCACTTT | TRBD1 | TRBJ1-6 | - | TRBV10-3
CASSLGTSGTDTQYF | TGTGCCAGCAGCTTAGGGACTAGCGGCACAGATACGCAGTATTTT | TRBD2 | TRBJ2-3 | many | TRBV7-9
CASSPTGQRAYEQYF | TGTGCCAGCAGCCCAACGGGACAGAGAGCCTACGAGCAGTACTTC | TRBD1 | TRBJ2-7 | - | TRBV3-1/TRBV3-2
CASSLAASGNYEQYF | TGTGCCAGCAGCCTCGCGGCTAGCGGGAACTACGAGCAGTACTTC | TRBD2 | TRBJ2-7 | once | TRBV11-3
CASRDQVEKLFF | TGTGCCAGCAGAGACCAGGTTGAAAAACTGTTTTTT | - | TRBJ1-4 | - | TRBV2
CASSQSGQVAQHF | TGCGCCAGCAGCCAGTCCGGACAGGTCGCTCAGCATTTT | TRBD1 | TRBJ1-5 | many | TRBV4-1
CASSRTRTGLTDTQYF | TGCGCCAGCAGCCGGACCCGGACAGGGCTCACAGATACGCAGTATTTT | TRBD1 | TRBJ2-3 | - | TRBV5-1
CASSIRDNTEAFF | TGTGCCAGCAGCATCAGGGATAACACTGAAGCTTTCTTT | - | TRBJ1-1 | - | TRBV7-8
CASSKQGDVEKLFF | TGCGCCAGCAGCAAACAGGGGGACGTTGAAAAACTGTTTTTT | TRBD1 | TRBJ1-4 | - | TRBV5-1
CASSRGTVSYEQYF | TGTGCCAGCAGCAGAGGGACAGTCTCCTACGAGCAGTACTTC | TRBD1 | TRBJ2-7 | - | TRBV9
CASSTLRDSSDGYTF | TGTGCCAGCAGTACCCTCCGGGACAGCTCCGATGGCTACACCTTC | TRBD1 | TRBJ1-2 | - | TRBV6-5
CASSIRRENTGELFF | TGTGCCAGTAGTATACGCAGGGAGAACACCGGGGAGCTGTTTTTT | - | TRBJ2-2 | - | TRBV19
CASSIDLWDLNTGELFF | TGTGCCAGTAGTATAGATCTATGGGACTTGAACACCGGGGAGCTGTTTTTT | - | TRBJ2-2 | - | TRBV19
CASSLARRATGELFF | TGTGCCAGCAGCTTAGCGCGGCGGGCAACCGGGGAGCTGTTTTTT | - | TRBJ2-2 | - | TRBV7-2
CASSKYSQETQYF | TGTGCCAGCAGTAAGTACTCCCAAGAGACCCAGTACTTC | - | TRBJ2-5 | - | TRBV12-3/TRBV12-4
CPSCLGGGGRALPGYF | TGTCCCAGCTGCTTGGGCGGGGGCGGGAGGGCCCTCCCTGGGTATTTT | TRBD2 | TRBJ2-3 | - | TRBV5-5
CASRGTSGGTDTQYF | TGTGCCAGCAGGGGGACTAGCGGGGGCACAGATACGCAGTATTTT | TRBD2 | TRBJ2-3 | - | TRBV6-5
CASSPLDEQYF | TGTGCCAGCAGCCCACTAGACGAGCAGTACTTC | - | TRBJ2-7 | - | TRBV7-9
CASSQRVASGRDTQYF | TGCGCCAGCAGCCAAAGAGTGGCTAGCGGACGAGATACGCAGTATTTT | TRBD2 | TRBJ2-3 | - | TRBV4-1
CASSHEVGEAYEQYF | TGTGCCAGCTCTCACGAGGTAGGGGAAGCCTACGAGCAGTACTTC | - | TRBJ2-7 | - | TRBV18
CASSIAGIYGNEQFF | TGTGCCAGTAGTATTGCCGGGATCTATGGAAATGAGCAGTTCTTC | - | TRBJ2-1 | - | TRBV19
CASSATGSEQYF | TGTGCCAGCAGCGCGACAGGGAGCGAGCAGTACTTC | TRBD1 | TRBJ2-7 | - | TRBV7-9